This is a list of T cell receptor beta chains from one sample in a study of T cell responses to AZD1222 COVID-19 vaccine. Sequenced by immunoSEQ multiplex PCR; TCRdb stores in-frame clones only, minus some. The sample has some 150,000 clones; roughly 90% are singletons. The sequencing here drew on peripheral blood, taken 28 days after the second AZD1222 dose. These receptors were obtained from an adult who received the AZD1222 COVID-19 vaccine. Both conserved end residues are part of each CDR3. The order of the fields is D gene, J gene, V gene, clone size, CDR3 protein. D genes are given only for firm matches. Clone size is given for some rows only: seen once, a few or many times, or a class if the clone is expanded.

>.|TRBJ2-1|TRBV11-2|.
CASSLVVFYNEQFF
>.|TRBJ1-6|TRBV30|.
CAWNLGWDNSPLHF
>.|TRBJ1-5|TRBV5-6|.
CASSAAAYQPQHF
>.|TRBJ1-5|TRBV7-2|.
CASSLQSNQPQHF
>.|TRBJ2-1|TRBV18|.
CASSPPGLSSYNEQFF
>.|TRBJ1-5|TRBV2|.
CASSSNKAYSNQPQHF
>TRBD1|TRBJ1-1|TRBV7-8|many
CASSSQTGVNTEAFF
>.|TRBJ1-5|TRBV19|.
CASSPLKGPQHF
>.|TRBJ1-4|TRBV13|.
CASSLGLGGPRALKLFF
>.|TRBJ1-2|TRBV3-1/TRBV3-2|.
CASSPAGGGYTF
>.|TRBJ1-5|TRBV28|.
CASSRVAQPQHF
>.|TRBJ1-4|TRBV6-5|few
CASSVTVNEKLFF
>.|TRBJ2-7|TRBV7-9|.
CAGRGQNYEQYF
>.|TRBJ2-3|TRBV12-3/TRBV12-4|.
CASTPRDTQYF
>.|TRBJ1-5|TRBV5-5|.
CASSQLTANQPQHF